The 15 T cell receptor beta chains below come from one sample, sequenced in a study of cytomegalovirus exposure and HLA in healthy donors. 60 Vbeta and 13 Jbeta primers were used in PCR. The protocol was immunoSEQ multiplex PCR, while the TCRdb copy is restricted to in-frame clones and leaves out a portion. The repertoire holds 150,000 to 200,000 clones, roughly 13% seen once, with more than 7% in the top ten. The sequenced material came from PBMCs. The receptors originated from a man aged 45 to 65 in good health and CMV-seropositive.

This clone has only a few counts. The chain is built from TRBV5-1 and TRBJ1-2; D unresolved. The CDR3 totals 13 residues. CDR1 and CDR2 from the germline V gene are SGHRS and YFSETQ. V shed 4 bases and J shed 4 bases, with 11 bases lying between them. The DNA of the CDR3 is TGCGCCAGCAGCGAACAAGAAATCTATGGCTACACCTTC. Protein sequence: CASSEQEIYGYTF.

The table lists this clone with a few counts. CDR3 sequence reads: CASSRRNTIYF. Written as DNA, the CDR3 is TGTGCCAGCAGCAGGAGGAACACCATATATTTT. The chain uses TRBV7-2 and TRBJ1-3; no definite D call. Deletions cut 5 bases from V and 7 bases from J, with 6 bases between. The CDR3 totals 11 residues. Germline values: CDR1 SGHTA, CDR2 FQGNSA.

This CDR3 reads CASSLEGGAAPNEQFF. CDR3 in DNA: TGTGCCAGCAGCTTAGAAGGGGGGGCCGCCCCCAATGAGCAGTTCTTC. The V and J genes are TRBV7-9 and TRBJ2-1; a weak D match, TRBD2 (7 bases). This CDR3 has 16 residues. Germline CDR1 reads SEHNR; CDR2 reads FQNEAQ (reference sequence). Deletions cut 1 base from V and 6 bases from J, with 16 bases between.

The rearrangement links TRBV19 to TRBJ2-5; TRBD2 aligns across 10 bases. The V and J ends lost 3 bases and 5 bases, in that order; junction bases with no gene match: 15. CDR3 length: 18 residues. The germline CDR1 and CDR2 sequences are LNHDA and SQIVND (reference sequence). CDR3 in DNA: TGTGCCAGTAGTATCGAGCCTAGCGGGGGTTCCAGGGCCGAGACCCAGTACTTC. Its protein product is CASSIEPSGGSRAETQYF.

This clone has a handful of counts. The chain combines TRBV2 with TRBJ2-7; 12 nucleotides match TRBD1. This CDR3 has 14 amino acids. Germline V gene sequence: CDR1 SNHLY, CDR2 FYNNEI. Unmatched junction bases numbered 6, after V lost 5 bases and J lost 7 bases. In DNA, the CDR3 is TGTGCCAGCAGTCCGGGACAGGGGGCTTGGGAGCAGTACGTC. Its translation: CASSPGQGAWEQYV.

This chain connects TRBV19 to TRBJ1-2, with 9 bases aligning to TRBD1. V lost 6 bases to trimming and J lost 8 bases; unmatched junction nucleotides: 7. There are 13 residues in the CDR3. Germline lookup yields CDR1 LNHDA and CDR2 SQIVND (reference sequence). The CDR3 is CASSPGDRDGYTF. As DNA, the CDR3 is TGTGCCAGTAGCCCCGGGGACAGGGACGGCTACACCTTC.

This clone was seen more than once but under ten times. This sequence joins TRBV5-8 and TRBJ1-2; a possible D gene is TRBD1 (6 bases). Germline lookup yields CDR1 SGHTS and CDR2 YDEGEE. This CDR3 has 15 residues. V gave up 2 bases and J gave up 1 base, with 12 bases separating them. The CDR3 loop is CASSLRQVVNYGYTF. CDR3 bases: TGTGCCAGCAGCTTAAGACAGGTTGTTAACTATGGCTACACCTTC. Looking up the rest from reference TRBV5-8 and TRBJ1-2 gives the full variable domain: EAGVTQSPTHLIKTRGQQATLRCSPISGHTSVYWYQQALGLGLQFLLWYDEGEERNRGNFPPRFSGRQFPNYSSELNVNALELEDSALYLCASSLRQVVNYGYTFGSGTRLTVV.

The table lists this clone with a few counts. The gene calls are TRBV5-4 and TRBJ1-6; D might be TRBD1 (5 bases). Trimming removed 3 bases at V and 8 bases at J, with 18 bases between. Germline V gene lookup returns CDR1 SGHNT and CDR2 YYREEE (reference sequence). The CDR3 contains 16 residues. CDR3 loop: CASSWGGGGGDSPLHF. DNA for the CDR3: TGTGCCAGCAGCTGGGGCGGCGGGGGTGGGGATTCACCCCTCCACTTT.

Notes on this clone: The sample has other DNA sequences that encode this CDR3 too. In DNA form, the CDR3 reads TGTGCCAGCAGTCAGGGCGTGAACACTGAAGCTTTCTTT. It is translated as CASSQGVNTEAFF. The chain joins TRBV6-5 to TRBJ1-1; a weak D match, TRBD1 (5 bases). V was clipped by 5 bases and J by 0 bases, with 7 bases between them. The germline CDR1 and CDR2 sequences are MNHEY and SVGAGI. The CDR3 is 13 residues long.

This clone has a handful of counts. This chain joins TRBV2 and TRBJ2-3; 10 nucleotides align to TRBD2. The closer fit of TRBJ2-1 to the DNA end suggests the J call may be wrong. There are 14 residues in the CDR3. Germline CDR1 SNHLY, CDR2 FYNNEI. The CDR3 loop reads CASSDPSGSNEQFF. For the CDR3, the DNA is TGTGCCAGCAGTGACCCTAGCGGGAGCAATGAGCAGTTCTTC.

The chain has TRBV14 and TRBJ1-5; no firm D call. Germline V lookup: CDR1 SGHDN, CDR2 FVKESK. Deletions cut 1 base from V and 5 bases from J, with 6 bases between. The CDR3 is 13 amino acids. CDR3 nucleotides: TGTGCCAGCAGCCAAGCGAGGGATCAGCCCCAGCATTTT. Translating it yields CASSQARDQPQHF.

There are a few counts of this clone. In the same sample, other DNA sequences code for this CDR3. This chain uses TRBV5-4 with TRBJ2-2; possible D gene TRBD1, 6 bases. The CDR3 contains 15 residues. V was clipped by 2 bases and J by 3 bases, with 11 bases between them. CDR1 and CDR2 (germline): SGHNT, YYREEE (reference sequence). This chain's CDR3 is CASSLQGADTGELFF. DNA for the CDR3: TGTGCCAGCAGCTTACAGGGAGCGGACACCGGGGAGCTGTTTTTT.

V gene TRBV19 combines with J gene TRBJ2-1; D possibly corresponds to TRBD1 (6 bases). From germline, CDR1 is LNHDA and CDR2 SQIVND (reference sequence). V was cut by 4 bases and J by 6 bases, with 16 bases left in between. The CDR3 has 15 amino acids. CDR3 in amino acids: CASSTRRTDPNEQFF. The CDR3 nucleotides are TGTGCCAGTAGTACGCGACGGACAGACCCCAATGAGCAGTTCTTC.

J is TRBJ1-1 and V is TRBV5-1, with 7 nucleotides matching TRBD1. The CDR3 covers 15 residues. In germline, CDR1 is SGHRS, CDR2 YFSETQ. V trimming: 2 bases; J trimming: 0 bases; junction bases outside the gene matches: 4. The CDR3 sequence is CASSLLGQMNTEAFF. In nucleotides, the CDR3 is TGCGCCAGCAGCTTATTGGGACAGATGAACACTGAAGCTTTCTTT. The variable domain in full, completed from reference TRBV5-1 and TRBJ1-1, reads KAGVTQTPRYLIKTRGQQVTLSCSPISGHRSVSWYQQTPGQGLQFLFEYFSETQRNKGNFPGRFSGRQFSNSRSEMNVSTLELGDSALYLCASSLLGQMNTEAFFGQGTRLTVV.

CDR3 coding DNA: TGTGCCAGCAGTCGAACAGAAGAGACCCAGTACTTC. It yields the protein CASSRTEETQYF. The chain links TRBV9 to TRBJ2-5; D ambiguous. The CDR3 is 12 amino acids. The germline gives CDR1 SGDLS, CDR2 YYNGEE. With 5 bases removed from V and 3 bases from J, the gap between germline ends came to 8 bases.